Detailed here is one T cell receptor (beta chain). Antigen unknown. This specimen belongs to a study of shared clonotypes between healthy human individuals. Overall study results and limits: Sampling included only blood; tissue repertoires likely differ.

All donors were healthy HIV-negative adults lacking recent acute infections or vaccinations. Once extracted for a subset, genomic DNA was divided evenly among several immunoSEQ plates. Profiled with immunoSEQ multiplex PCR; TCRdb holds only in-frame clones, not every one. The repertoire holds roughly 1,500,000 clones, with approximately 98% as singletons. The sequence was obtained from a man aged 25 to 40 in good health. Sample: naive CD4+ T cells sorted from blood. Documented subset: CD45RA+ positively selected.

This chain's CDR3 is CASSPDRPLSYEQYF. The CDR3 nucleotides read TGTGCCAGCAGCCCGGACAGGCCCTTATCCTACGAGCAGTACTTC. This chain uses TRBV7-8 with TRBJ2-7, with 7 bases matching TRBD1. J was trimmed by 1 base and V by 5 bases; bases with no gene match: 8. Germline V gives CDR1 SGHVS, CDR2 FQNEAQ. The CDR3 spans 15 residues.